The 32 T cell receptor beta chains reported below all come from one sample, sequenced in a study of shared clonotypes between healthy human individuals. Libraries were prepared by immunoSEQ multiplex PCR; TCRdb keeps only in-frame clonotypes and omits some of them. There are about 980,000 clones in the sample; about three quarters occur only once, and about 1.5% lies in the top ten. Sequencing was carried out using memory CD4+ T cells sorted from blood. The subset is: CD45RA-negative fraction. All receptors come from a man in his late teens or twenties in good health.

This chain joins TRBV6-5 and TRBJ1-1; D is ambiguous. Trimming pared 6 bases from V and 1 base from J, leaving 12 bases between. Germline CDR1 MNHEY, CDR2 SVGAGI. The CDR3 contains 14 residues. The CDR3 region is CASRPDPANTEAFF. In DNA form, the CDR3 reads TGTGCCAGCAGGCCCGATCCCGCGAACACTGAAGCTTTCTTT.

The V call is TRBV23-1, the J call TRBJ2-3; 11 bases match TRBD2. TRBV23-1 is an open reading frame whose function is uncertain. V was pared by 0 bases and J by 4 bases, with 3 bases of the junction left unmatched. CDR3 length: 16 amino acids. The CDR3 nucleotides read TGCGCCAGCAGTCAATCTAGCGGGGGGGCGTCAGATACGCAGTATTTT. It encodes CASSQSSGGASDTQYF.

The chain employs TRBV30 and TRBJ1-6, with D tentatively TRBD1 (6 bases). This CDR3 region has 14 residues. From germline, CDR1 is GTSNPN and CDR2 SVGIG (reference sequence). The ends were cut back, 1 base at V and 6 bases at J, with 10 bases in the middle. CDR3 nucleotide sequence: TGTGCCTGGAGTGCCGAGGACAGTAATTCACCCCTCCACTTT. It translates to CAWSAEDSNSPLHF.

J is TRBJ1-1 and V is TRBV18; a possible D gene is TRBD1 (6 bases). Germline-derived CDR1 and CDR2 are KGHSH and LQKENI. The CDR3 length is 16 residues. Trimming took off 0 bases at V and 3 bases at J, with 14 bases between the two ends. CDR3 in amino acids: CASSPPGGVRDTEAFF. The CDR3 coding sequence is TGTGCCAGCTCACCACCAGGGGGAGTTCGGGACACTGAAGCTTTCTTT.

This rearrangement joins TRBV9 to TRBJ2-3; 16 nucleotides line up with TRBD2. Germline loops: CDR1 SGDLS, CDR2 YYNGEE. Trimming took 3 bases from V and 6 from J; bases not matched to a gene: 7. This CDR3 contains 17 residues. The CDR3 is CASSAGTSGGAYDTQYF. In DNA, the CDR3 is TGTGCCAGCAGCGCGGGGACTAGCGGGGGGGCCTATGATACGCAGTATTTT.

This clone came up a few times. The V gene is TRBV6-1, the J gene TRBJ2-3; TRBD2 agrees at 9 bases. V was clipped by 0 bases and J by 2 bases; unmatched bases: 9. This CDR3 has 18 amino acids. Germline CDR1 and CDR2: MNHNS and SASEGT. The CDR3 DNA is TGTGCCAGCAGTGAAGCAGTCGCTAGCGGGACGTACACAGATACGCAGTATTTT. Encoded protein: CASSEAVASGTYTDTQYF.

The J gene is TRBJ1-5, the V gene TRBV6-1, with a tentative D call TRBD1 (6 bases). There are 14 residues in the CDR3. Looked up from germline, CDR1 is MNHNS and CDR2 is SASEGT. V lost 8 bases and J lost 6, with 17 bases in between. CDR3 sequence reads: CASVYQGGTQPQHF. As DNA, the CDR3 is TGTGCCAGCGTCTATCAAGGGGGTACTCAGCCCCAGCATTTT.

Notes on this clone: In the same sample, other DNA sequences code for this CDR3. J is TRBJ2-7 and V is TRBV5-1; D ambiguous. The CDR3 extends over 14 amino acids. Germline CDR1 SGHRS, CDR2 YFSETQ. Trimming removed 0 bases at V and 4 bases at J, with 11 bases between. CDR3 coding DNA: TGCGCCAGCAGCTTGGACCCCCAGCCGTACGAGCAGTACTTC. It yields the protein CASSLDPQPYEQYF.

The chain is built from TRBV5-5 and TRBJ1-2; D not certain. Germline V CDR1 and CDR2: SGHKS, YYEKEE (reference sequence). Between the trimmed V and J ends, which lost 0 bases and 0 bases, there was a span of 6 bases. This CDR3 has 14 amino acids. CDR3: CASSLVQANYGYTF. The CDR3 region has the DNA TGTGCCAGCAGCTTGGTCCAGGCTAACTATGGCTACACCTTC.

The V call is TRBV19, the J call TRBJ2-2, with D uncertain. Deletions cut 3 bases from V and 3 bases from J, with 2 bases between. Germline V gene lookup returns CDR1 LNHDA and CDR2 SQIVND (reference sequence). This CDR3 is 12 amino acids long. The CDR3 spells CASSMDTGELFF. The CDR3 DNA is TGTGCCAGTAGTATGGACACCGGGGAGCTGTTTTTT.

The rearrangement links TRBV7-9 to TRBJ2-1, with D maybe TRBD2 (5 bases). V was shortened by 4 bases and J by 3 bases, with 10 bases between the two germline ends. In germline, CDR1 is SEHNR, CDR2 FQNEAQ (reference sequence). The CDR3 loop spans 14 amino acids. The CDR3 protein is CASSSRVVYNEQFF. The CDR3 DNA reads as TGTGCCAGCAGCTCGAGGGTGGTCTACAATGAGCAGTTCTTC.

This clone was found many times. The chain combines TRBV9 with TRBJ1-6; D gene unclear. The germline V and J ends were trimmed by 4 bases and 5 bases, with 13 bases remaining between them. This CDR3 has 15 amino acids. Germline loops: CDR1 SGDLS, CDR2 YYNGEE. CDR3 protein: CASSPTGRNNSPLHF. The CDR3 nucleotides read TGTGCCAGCAGCCCCACCGGCAGGAATAATTCACCCCTCCACTTT. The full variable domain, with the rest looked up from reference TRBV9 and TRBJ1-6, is DSGVTQTPKHLITATGQRVTLRCSPRSGDLSVYWYQQSLDQGLQFLIQYYNGEERAKGNILERFSAQQFPDLHSELNLSSLELGDSALYFCASSPTGRNNSPLHFGNGTRLTVT.

CDR3 nucleotides: TGTGCCAGCAGGAGGGAACAGGATAGCAATCAGCCCCAGCATTTT. Translating gives CASRREQDSNQPQHF. The chain joins TRBV2 to TRBJ1-5; the D gene is possibly TRBD1 (5 bases). The CDR3 covers 15 residues. Deletions cut 6 bases from V and 0 bases from J, with 12 bases between. Germline V gives CDR1 SNHLY, CDR2 FYNNEI.

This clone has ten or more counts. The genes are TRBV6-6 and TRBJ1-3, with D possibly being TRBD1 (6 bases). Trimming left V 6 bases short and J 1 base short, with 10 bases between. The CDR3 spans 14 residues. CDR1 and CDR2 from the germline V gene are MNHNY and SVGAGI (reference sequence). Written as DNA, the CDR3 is TGTGCCAGCAGCAACAGGGTTTCTGGAAACACCATATATTTT. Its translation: CASSNRVSGNTIYF.

In DNA form, the CDR3 reads TGCAGCGTTGAGGGGGAAGTGGTGATTGAAGCTTTCTTT. This gives the protein CSVEGEVVIEAFF. The V call is TRBV29-1, the J call TRBJ1-1; maybe TRBD1 (5 bases). Trimming cost V 3 bases and J 7 bases, with 15 bases left between them. CDR3 length equals 13 residues. The V gene's germline CDR1 is SQVTM and CDR2 ANQGSEA.

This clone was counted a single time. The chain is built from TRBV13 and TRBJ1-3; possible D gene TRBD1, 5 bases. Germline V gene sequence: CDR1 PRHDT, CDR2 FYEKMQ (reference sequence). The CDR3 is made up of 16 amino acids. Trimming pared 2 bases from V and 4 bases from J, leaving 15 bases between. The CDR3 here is CASSLPTRGGGNTIYF. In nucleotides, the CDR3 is TGTGCCAGCAGCTTACCCACGAGGGGAGGCGGAAACACCATATATTTT.

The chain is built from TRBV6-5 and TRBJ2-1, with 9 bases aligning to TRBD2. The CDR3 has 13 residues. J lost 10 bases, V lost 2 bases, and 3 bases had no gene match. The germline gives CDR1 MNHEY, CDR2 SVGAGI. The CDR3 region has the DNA TGTGCCAGCAGTTACCGGCGGGAGGGCGAGCAGTTCTTC. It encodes CASSYRREGEQFF.

The CDR3 DNA reads as TGCGCCAGCAGCTTGGAAGTGATCCTCTCTGGAAACACCATATATTTT. Translating it yields CASSLEVILSGNTIYF. V gene TRBV5-1 combines with J gene TRBJ1-3; D remains unclear. Trimming removed 0 bases at V and 0 bases at J, with 10 bases between. CDR1 is SGHRS and CDR2 is YFSETQ in the germline V gene. CDR3 length: 16 residues.

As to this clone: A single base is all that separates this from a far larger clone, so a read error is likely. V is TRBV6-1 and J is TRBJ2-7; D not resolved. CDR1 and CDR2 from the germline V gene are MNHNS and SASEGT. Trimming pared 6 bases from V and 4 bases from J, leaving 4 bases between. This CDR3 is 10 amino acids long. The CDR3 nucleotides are TGTGCCAGCAGGGAATACGAGCAGTACTTC. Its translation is CASREYEQYF.

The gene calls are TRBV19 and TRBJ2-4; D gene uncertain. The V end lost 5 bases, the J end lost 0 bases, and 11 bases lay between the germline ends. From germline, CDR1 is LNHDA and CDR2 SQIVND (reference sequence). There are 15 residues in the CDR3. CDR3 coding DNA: TGTGCCAGTAGTCCCCTTGCAGGAGCCAAAAACATTCAGTACTTC. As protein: CASSPLAGAKNIQYF.

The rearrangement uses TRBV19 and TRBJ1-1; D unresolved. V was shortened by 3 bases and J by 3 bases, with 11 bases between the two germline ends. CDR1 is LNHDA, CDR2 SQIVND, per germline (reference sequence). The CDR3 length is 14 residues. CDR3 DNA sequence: TGTGCCAGTAGTATTTCGAGGGTGGACACTGAAGCTTTCTTT. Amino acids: CASSISRVDTEAFF.

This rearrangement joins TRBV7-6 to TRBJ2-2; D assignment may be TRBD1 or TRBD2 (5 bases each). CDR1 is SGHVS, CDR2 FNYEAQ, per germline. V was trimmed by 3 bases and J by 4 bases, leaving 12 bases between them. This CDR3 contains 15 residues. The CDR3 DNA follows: TGTGCCAGCAGCTTGGGGGTTAGTTCCACCGGGGAGCTGTTTTTT. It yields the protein CASSLGVSSTGELFF. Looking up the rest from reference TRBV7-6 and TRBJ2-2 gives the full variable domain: GAGVSQSPRYKVTKRGQDVALRCDPISGHVSLYWYRQALGQGPEFLTYFNYEAQQDKSGLPNDRFSAERPEGSISTLTIQRTEQRDSAMYRCASSLGVSSTGELFFGEGSRLTVL.

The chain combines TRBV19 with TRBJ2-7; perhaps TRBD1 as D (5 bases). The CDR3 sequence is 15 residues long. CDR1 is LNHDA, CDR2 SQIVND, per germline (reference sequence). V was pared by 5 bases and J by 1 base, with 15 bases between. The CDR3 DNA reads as TGTGCCAGTAGTCCCCGTGGGGCCCGTTCCTACGAGCAGTACTTC. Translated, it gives CASSPRGARSYEQYF. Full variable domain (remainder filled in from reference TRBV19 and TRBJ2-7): DGGITQSPKYLFRKEGQNVTLSCEQNLNHDAMYWYRQDPGQGLRLIYYSQIVNDFQKGDIAEGYSVSREKKESFPLTVTSAQKNPTAFYLCASSPRGARSYEQYFGPGTRLTVT.

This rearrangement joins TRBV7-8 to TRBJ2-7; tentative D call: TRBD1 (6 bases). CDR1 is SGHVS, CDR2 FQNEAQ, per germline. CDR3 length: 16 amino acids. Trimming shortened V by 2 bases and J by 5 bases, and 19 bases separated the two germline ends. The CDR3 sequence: CASSLRVGTGYDEQYF. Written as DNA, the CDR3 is TGTGCCAGCAGCTTAAGGGTGGGAACAGGGTATGACGAGCAGTACTTC.

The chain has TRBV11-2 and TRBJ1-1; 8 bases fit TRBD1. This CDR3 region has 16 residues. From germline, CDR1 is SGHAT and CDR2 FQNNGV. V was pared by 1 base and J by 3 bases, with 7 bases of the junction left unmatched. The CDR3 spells CASSLATGVGDTEAFF. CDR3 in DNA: TGTGCCAGCAGCTTAGCGACAGGGGTTGGGGACACTGAAGCTTTCTTT.

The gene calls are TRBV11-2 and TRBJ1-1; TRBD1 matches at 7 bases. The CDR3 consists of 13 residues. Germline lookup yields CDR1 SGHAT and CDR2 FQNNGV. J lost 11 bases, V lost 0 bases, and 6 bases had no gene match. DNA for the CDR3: TGTGCCAGCAGCTTAGATGAGGGGGCTGGGGCTTTCTTT. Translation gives CASSLDEGAGAFF.

This chain's CDR3 is CASSPSSGRRDIQYF. In nucleotides, the CDR3 is TGTGCCAGCAGCCCATCAAGCGGGAGGAGGGACATTCAGTACTTC. V and J are TRBV5-4 and TRBJ2-4; the match to TRBD2 covers 9 bases. The CDR3 has 15 residues. The germline V gene has CDR1 SGHNT and CDR2 YYREEE (reference sequence). V was pared by 4 bases and J by 8 bases, with 10 bases of the junction left unmatched.

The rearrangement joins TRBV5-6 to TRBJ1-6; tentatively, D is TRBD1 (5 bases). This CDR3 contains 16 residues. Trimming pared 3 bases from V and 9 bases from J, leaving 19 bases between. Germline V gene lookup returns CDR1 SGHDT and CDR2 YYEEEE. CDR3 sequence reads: CASSSRTFAGGSPLHF. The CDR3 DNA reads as TGTGCCAGCAGCTCCCGGACATTTGCAGGTGGTTCACCCCTCCACTTT. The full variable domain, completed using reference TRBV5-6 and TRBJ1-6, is DAGVTQSPTHLIKTRGQQVTLRCSPKSGHDTVSWYQQALGQGPQFIFQYYEEEERQRGNFPDRFSGHQFPNYSSELNVNALLLGDSALYLCASSSRTFAGGSPLHFGNGTRLTVT.

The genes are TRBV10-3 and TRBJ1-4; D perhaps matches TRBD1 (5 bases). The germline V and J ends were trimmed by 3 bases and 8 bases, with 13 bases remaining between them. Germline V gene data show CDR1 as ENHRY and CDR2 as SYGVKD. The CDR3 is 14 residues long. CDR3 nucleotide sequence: TGTGCCATCAGTGAATCAGGGCTACGCGAAAAACTGTTTTTT. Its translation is CAISESGLREKLFF.

The CDR3 reads CASSIQMGQNYGYTF. CDR3 bases: TGTGCCAGCAGTATCCAGATGGGACAGAACTATGGCTACACCTTC. J is TRBJ1-2 and V is TRBV6-1; 7 bases are shared with TRBD1. Germline V gives CDR1 MNHNS, CDR2 SASEGT. The trim removed 5 bases at V and 2 bases at J, leaving 8 bases unmatched. This CDR3 has 15 residues.

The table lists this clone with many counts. The CDR3 loop is CAWSVPYRGGEQFF. As DNA, the CDR3 is TGTGCCTGGAGTGTACCGTACAGGGGGGGTGAGCAGTTCTTC. The chain recombines TRBV30 with TRBJ2-1, with D tentatively TRBD1 (8 bases). The CDR3 sequence is 14 residues long. In germline, CDR1 is GTSNPN, CDR2 SVGIG (reference sequence). Trimming took off 0 bases at V and 9 bases at J, with 15 bases between the two ends.

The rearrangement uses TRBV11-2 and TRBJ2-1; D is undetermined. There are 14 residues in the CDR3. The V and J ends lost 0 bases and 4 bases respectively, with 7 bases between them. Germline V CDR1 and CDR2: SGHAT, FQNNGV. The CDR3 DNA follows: TGTGCCAGCAGCTTAGATTGGCAGTACAATGAGCAGTTCTTC. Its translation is CASSLDWQYNEQFF.